This TCR beta chain was captured in a study of blood T cell repertoires in COVID-19. Study information: The United States, Italy and Spain were the sources of the acute and convalescent COVID-19 samples. In each case, the material was cDNA or gDNA derived from T cells, B-cell-depleted T cells, or PBMCs.

Germline V lookup: CDR1 WSHSY, CDR2 SAAADI. Trimming left V 3 bases short and J 6 bases short, with 9 bases between. The CDR3 totals 13 residues. As handled by the study authors: Cell counts per sample came from amplifying reference gene primers. Here immunoSEQ multiplex PCR was the method, and the copy in TCRdb shows in-frame clones only, minus some. That table supplies the V and J calls and clone size; D and trimming were determined from the DNA. The table lists approximately 240,000 clones, 70% to 85% of them singletons. This TCR came from a woman aged 40 to 55 with active or convalescent COVID-19. The genes are TRBV10-2 and TRBJ2-4; D remains unclear. Sequenced sample: peripheral blood. Here the CDR3 reads CASSDRFLNIQYF. DNA of the CDR3: TGCGCCAGCAGTGACAGGTTTTTAAACATTCAGTACTTC.